What follows are 20 T cell receptor beta chains derived from one specimen sequenced in a study of metastatic and nonmetastatic thyroid tumors. MiXCR was used by TCRdb to re-call the PCR reads. The sample lists approximately 12,000 clones, under 30% occurring once. None of the patients had undergone any treatment ahead of thyroid surgery. Sequenced sample: blood. These receptors were obtained from a male donor with papillary thyroid cancer or a benign thyroid nodule (not recorded which). Some clones in this sample may be carry-over from other donors' samples.

Only a few counts were recorded for this clone. The V and J genes are TRBV6-1 and TRBJ1-2, with D tentatively TRBD1 (5 bases). There are 13 residues in the CDR3. Germline V gene data show CDR1 as MNHNS and CDR2 as SASEGT. V was trimmed by 5 bases and J by 4 bases, leaving 11 bases between them. The CDR3 is CASSLGTFYGYTF. The DNA of the CDR3 is TGTGCCAGCAGTTTAGGGACTTTCTATGGCTACACCTTC.

This clone occurred a few times. The chain carries TRBV28 and TRBJ2-7; D not certain. Germline V gene lookup returns CDR1 MDHEN and CDR2 SYDVKM. V was pared by 6 bases and J by 3 bases, with 12 bases between. This CDR3 comprises 13 residues. CDR3 in DNA: TGTGCCAGCAGCCCCGGACCTTACTACGAGCAGTACTTC. Protein sequence: CASSPGPYYEQYF. Supplemented by reference TRBV28 and TRBJ2-7, the full variable domain reads DVKVTQSSRYLVKRTGEKVFLECVQDMDHENMFWYRQDPGLGLRLIYFSYDVKMKEKGDIPEGYSVSREKKERFSLILESASTNQTSMYLCASSPGPYYEQYFGPGTRLTVT.

This clone was found a few times. This chain joins TRBV6-1 and TRBJ2-2; 8 nucleotides line up with TRBD2. This CDR3 is built from 18 residues. After removal of 4 bases from V and 3 bases from J, the junction contained 13 bases not matched to a gene. The germline V gene encodes CDR1 MNHNS and CDR2 SASEGT. CDR3 DNA: TGTGCCAGCAGTGTTTCGCTAGCGGGCCCGATTCACACCGGGGAGCTGTTTTTT. Translation: CASSVSLAGPIHTGELFF.

This clone was counted a few times. V is TRBV28 and J is TRBJ2-2, with TRBD2 matching 7 bases. CDR3 length equals 15 residues. Unmatched junction bases numbered 6, after V lost 4 bases and J lost 4 bases. CDR1 is MDHEN and CDR2 is SYDVKM in the germline V gene. The CDR3 region has the DNA TGTGCCAGCAGTTCCGGGAGGCTTCCCACCGGGGAGCTGTTTTTT. It is translated as CASSSGRLPTGELFF.

The V call is TRBV12-5, the J call TRBJ1-1, with 7 bases aligning to TRBD1. This CDR3 is 16 amino acids long. Looked up from germline, CDR1 is LGHNT and CDR2 is FRNRAP. V was clipped by 3 bases and J by 3 bases; unmatched bases: 10. The CDR3 spells CASGFGTGARDTEAFF. CDR3 nucleotide sequence: TGTGCTAGTGGTTTCGGAACAGGGGCGCGGGACACTGAAGCTTTCTTT. The whole variable domain, remainder taken from reference TRBV12-5 and TRBJ1-1, is DARVTQTPRHKVTEMGQEVTMRCQPILGHNTVFWYRQTMMQGLELLAYFRNRAPLDDSGMPKDRFSAEMPDATLATLKIQPSEPRDSAVYFCASGFGTGARDTEAFFGQGTRLTVV.

This clone was found many times. The chain links TRBV5-1 to TRBJ2-5; TRBD2 agrees at 16 bases. Germline CDR1 is SGHRS and CDR2 is YFSETQ. The ends lost 3 bases at V and 3 bases at J; junction bases unmatched: 2. The CDR3 sequence is 16 residues long. The CDR3 reads CASSWGLAGGEETQYF. CDR3 nucleotide sequence: TGCGCCAGCAGCTGGGGACTAGCGGGGGGGGAAGAGACCCAGTACTTC. The complete variable domain, with remaining parts taken from reference TRBV5-1 and TRBJ2-5, reads KAGVTQTPRYLIKTRGQQVTLSCSPISGHRSVSWYQQTPGQGLQFLFEYFSETQRNKGNFPGRFSGRQFSNSRSEMNVSTLELGDSALYLCASSWGLAGGEETQYFGPGTRLLVL.

At least ten counts were recorded for this clone. V and J are TRBV20-1 and TRBJ2-1, with 9 bases that match TRBD2. The junction had 13 bases not matched to a gene; V was cut back by 1 base and J by 9 bases. Germline lookup yields CDR1 DFQATT and CDR2 SNEGSKA (reference sequence). The CDR3 sequence is 16 residues long. Written as DNA, the CDR3 is TGCAGTGCTAGAGGGACCGGGACTAGCCGGTATACTGAGCAGTTCTTC. This sequence encodes CSARGTGTSRYTEQFF.

DNA of the CDR3: TGTGCCAGTAGTCCCCGGGACAGGGGGTTTCAAGAGACCCAGTACTTC. Amino acids: CASSPRDRGFQETQYF. The V call is TRBV19, the J call TRBJ2-5; TRBD1 matches at 11 bases. CDR3 size: 16 residues. Trimming took 5 bases from V and 2 from J; bases not matched to a gene: 7. CDR1 is LNHDA, CDR2 SQIVND, per germline (reference sequence).

The table lists this clone with many counts. The rearrangement links TRBV18 to TRBJ1-3, with D possibly matching TRBD1 (6 bases). The CDR3 extends over 16 amino acids. V lost 6 bases to trimming and J lost 0 bases, with 15 bases between them. In germline, CDR1 is KGHSH, CDR2 LQKENI. The CDR3: CASSRGQKGSGNTIYF. CDR3 coding DNA: TGTGCCAGCTCCCGGGGGCAGAAGGGCTCTGGAAACACCATATATTTT.

The chain couples TRBV27 to TRBJ2-1, with TRBD1 as a possible D gene (5 bases). The CDR3 is 14 amino acids. V was cut by 5 bases and J by 4 bases, with 12 bases left in between. Germline loops: CDR1 MNHEY, CDR2 SMNVEV (reference sequence). CDR3 in amino acids: CASSPDTGYNEQFF. In nucleotides, the CDR3 is TGTGCCAGCAGTCCTGATACAGGTTACAATGAGCAGTTCTTC.

This clone was picked up many times. The V gene is TRBV6-2 or TRBV6-3, the J gene TRBJ1-1; D possibly corresponds to TRBD1 (6 bases). Trimming shortened V by 5 bases and J by 1 base, and 8 bases separated the two germline ends. This CDR3 region has 13 residues. Germline loops: CDR1 MNHEY, CDR2 SVGEGT. DNA of the CDR3: TGTGCCAGCAGTCGGACAGAGAACACTGAAGCTTTCTTT. It codes for CASSRTENTEAFF.

This chain links TRBV6-2 or TRBV6-3 with TRBJ1-2; TRBD1 might be the D (5 bases). Trimming took 0 bases from V and 5 from J, leaving 19 bases between them. The CDR3 has 17 amino acids. Germline CDR1 MNHEY, CDR2 SVGEGT. The CDR3 loop is CASSYSGTASLNYGYTF. The CDR3 bases are TGTGCCAGCAGTTACTCCGGGACGGCCTCTCTAAATTATGGCTACACCTTC.

This clone was observed at least ten times. V gene TRBV5-6 combines with J gene TRBJ2-5; D is unclear. The CDR3 contains 14 residues. CDR1 and CDR2 from the germline V gene are SGHDT and YYEEEE. Trimming removed 1 base from V and 6 bases from J, with 13 bases in between. CDR3 sequence (DNA): TGTGCCAGCAGCTTGTCGGCCCCACGGAAGACCCAGTACTTC. It is translated as CASSLSAPRKTQYF.

The chain recombines TRBV5-4 with TRBJ2-2; no reliable D call. The CDR3 length is 14 residues. CDR1 and CDR2 (germline): SGHNT, YYREEE (reference sequence). V was pared by 2 bases and J by 7 bases, with 12 bases between. The CDR3 bases are TGTGCCAGCAGCTTTGTCAGAACGGGCGGGGAGCTGTTTTTT. Translation: CASSFVRTGGELFF.

By share of the sample, this clone is medium-sized. The chain combines TRBV5-1 with TRBJ2-7, with 7 bases fitting TRBD1. The length of the CDR3 is 16 residues. Germline assignment: CDR1 SGHRS and CDR2 YFSETQ. V was pared by 0 bases and J by 2 bases, with 8 bases of the junction left unmatched. In DNA form, the CDR3 reads TGCGCCAGCAGCTTGGCCGGGACAGCTTTCCCCTACGAGCAGTACTTC. As protein: CASSLAGTAFPYEQYF.

By share of the sample, this clone is medium-sized (0.01 to 0.1%). The rearrangement joins TRBV24-1 to TRBJ2-1; 8 bases are a match to TRBD2. From germline, CDR1 is KGHDR and CDR2 SFDVKD. V was clipped by 0 bases and J by 0 bases; unmatched bases: 0. This CDR3 has 16 amino acids. CDR3 protein: CATSDLAGGSYNEQFF. The DNA of the CDR3 is TGTGCCACCAGTGATTTGGCGGGGGGCTCCTACAATGAGCAGTTCTTC.

The chain is built from TRBV11-2 and TRBJ2-3, with 10 bases matching TRBD1. The CDR3 is made up of 16 amino acids. The V segment lost 5 bases and the J segment 2 bases; nucleotides outside the gene matches: 7. Germline assignment: CDR1 SGHAT and CDR2 FQNNGV. This CDR3 reads CASSPRGTGDTDTQYF. The CDR3 DNA reads as TGTGCCAGCAGCCCCAGAGGGACAGGGGACACAGATACGCAGTATTTT.

The V and J genes are TRBV12-3 or TRBV12-4 and TRBJ2-7; tentative D call: TRBD2 (5 bases). This CDR3 comprises 14 residues. V shed 5 bases and J shed 4 bases, with 15 bases lying between them. CDR3 bases: TGTGCCAGCAGTACCCTAGGGAGTGGGTACGAGCAGTACTTC. Translation gives CASSTLGSGYEQYF.

The chain employs TRBV7-2 and TRBJ2-7; D is possibly TRBD1 (5 bases). Germline lookup yields CDR1 SGHTA and CDR2 FQGNSA. The CDR3 is made up of 12 amino acids. V gave up 5 bases and J gave up 4 bases, with 9 bases separating them. This CDR3 reads CASSRPGYEQYF. The CDR3 DNA reads as TGTGCCAGCAGCCGACCAGGGTACGAGCAGTACTTC.

This clone was counted only a few times. This sequence joins TRBV19 and TRBJ2-1; no clear D gene. V lost 7 bases and J lost 10, with 17 bases in between. Germline V gene lookup returns CDR1 LNHDA and CDR2 SQIVND (reference sequence). The CDR3 length is 13 residues. CDR3: CASTDPSYREQFF. The CDR3 DNA is TGTGCCAGTACCGATCCATCCTACCGCGAGCAGTTCTTC. Filled out from reference TRBV19 and TRBJ2-1, the complete variable domain reads DGGITQSPKYLFRKEGQNVTLSCEQNLNHDAMYWYRQDPGQGLRLIYYSQIVNDFQKGDIAEGYSVSREKKESFPLTVTSAQKNPTAFYLCASTDPSYREQFFGPGTRLTVL.